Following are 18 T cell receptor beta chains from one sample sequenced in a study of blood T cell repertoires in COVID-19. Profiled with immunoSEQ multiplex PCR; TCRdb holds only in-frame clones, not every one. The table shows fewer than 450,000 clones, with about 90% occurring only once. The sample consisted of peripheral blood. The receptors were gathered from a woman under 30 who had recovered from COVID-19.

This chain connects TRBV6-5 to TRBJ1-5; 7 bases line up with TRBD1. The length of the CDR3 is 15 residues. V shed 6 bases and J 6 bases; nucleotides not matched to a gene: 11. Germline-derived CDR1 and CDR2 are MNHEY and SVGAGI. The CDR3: CASRMGQGETQPQHF. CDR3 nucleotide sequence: TGTGCCAGCAGAATGGGGCAGGGGGAGACTCAGCCCCAGCATTTT.

As DNA, the CDR3 is TGTGCCAGTAGGTCGAGGGGGAGCAATCAGCCCCAGCATTTT. It yields the protein CASRSRGSNQPQHF. This sequence joins TRBV19 and TRBJ1-5; D is perhaps TRBD1 (6 bases). Looked up from germline, CDR1 is LNHDA and CDR2 is SQIVND (reference sequence). V was clipped by 6 bases and J by 1 base, with 10 bases between them. CDR3 length: 14 residues.

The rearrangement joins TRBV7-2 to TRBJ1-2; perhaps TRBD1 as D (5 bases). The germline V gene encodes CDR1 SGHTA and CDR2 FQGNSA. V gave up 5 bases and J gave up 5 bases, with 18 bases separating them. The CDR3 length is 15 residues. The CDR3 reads CASSPSRGGQYGYTF. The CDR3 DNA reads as TGTGCCAGCAGCCCGAGTCGGGGGGGTCAATATGGCTACACCTTC.

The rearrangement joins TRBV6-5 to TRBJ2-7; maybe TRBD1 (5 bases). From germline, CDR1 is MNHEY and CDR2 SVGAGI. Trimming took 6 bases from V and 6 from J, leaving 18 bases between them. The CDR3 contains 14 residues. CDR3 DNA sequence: TGTGCCAGCAGCTGGGCTCAGGGTCTCTCCGAGCAGTACGTC. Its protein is CASSWAQGLSEQYV.

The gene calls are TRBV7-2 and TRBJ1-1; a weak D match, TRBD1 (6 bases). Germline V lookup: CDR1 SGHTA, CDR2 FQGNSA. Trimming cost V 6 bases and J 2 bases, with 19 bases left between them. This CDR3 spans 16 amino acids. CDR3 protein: CASRVATGQPNTEAFF. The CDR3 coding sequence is TGTGCCAGCAGAGTGGCCACCGGACAGCCTAACACTGAAGCTTTCTTT. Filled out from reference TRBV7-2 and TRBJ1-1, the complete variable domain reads GAGVSQSPSNKVTEKGKDVELRCDPISGHTALYWYRQSLGQGLEFLIYFQGNSAPDKSGLPSDRFSAERTGGSVSTLTIQRTQQEDSAVYLCASRVATGQPNTEAFFGQGTRLTVV.

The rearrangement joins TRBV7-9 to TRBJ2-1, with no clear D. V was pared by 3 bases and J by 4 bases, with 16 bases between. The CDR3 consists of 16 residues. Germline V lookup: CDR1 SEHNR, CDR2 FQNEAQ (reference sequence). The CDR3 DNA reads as TGTGCCAGCAGCTTCCCGCCCTACCACCCATACAATGAGCAGTTCTTC. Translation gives CASSFPPYHPYNEQFF.

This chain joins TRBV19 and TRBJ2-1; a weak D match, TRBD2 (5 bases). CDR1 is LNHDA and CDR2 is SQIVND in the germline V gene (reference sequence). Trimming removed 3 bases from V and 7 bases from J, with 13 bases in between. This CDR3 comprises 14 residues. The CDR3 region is CASSMFGSANEQFF. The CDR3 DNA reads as TGTGCCAGTAGTATGTTTGGGAGTGCGAATGAGCAGTTCTTC.

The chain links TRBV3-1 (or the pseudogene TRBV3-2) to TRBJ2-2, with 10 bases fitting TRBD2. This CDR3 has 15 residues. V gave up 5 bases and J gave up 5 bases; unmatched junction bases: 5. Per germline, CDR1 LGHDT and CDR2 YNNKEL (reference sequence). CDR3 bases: TGTGCCAGCAGCGGGGTTAGCGGGAGGACCGGGGAGCTGTTTTTT. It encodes CASSGVSGRTGELFF.

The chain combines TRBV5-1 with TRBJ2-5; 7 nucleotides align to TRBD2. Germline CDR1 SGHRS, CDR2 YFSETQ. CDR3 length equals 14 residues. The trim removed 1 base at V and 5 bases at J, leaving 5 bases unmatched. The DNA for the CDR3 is TGCGCCAGCAGCTTGAGCGCCGGGAGGGAGACCCAGTACTTC. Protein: CASSLSAGRETQYF.

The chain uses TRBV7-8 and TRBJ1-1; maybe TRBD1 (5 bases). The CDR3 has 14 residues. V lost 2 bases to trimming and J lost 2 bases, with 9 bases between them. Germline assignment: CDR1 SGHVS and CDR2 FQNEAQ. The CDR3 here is CASSLNRGNTEAFF. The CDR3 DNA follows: TGTGCCAGCAGCTTAAATAGGGGTAACACTGAAGCTTTCTTT.

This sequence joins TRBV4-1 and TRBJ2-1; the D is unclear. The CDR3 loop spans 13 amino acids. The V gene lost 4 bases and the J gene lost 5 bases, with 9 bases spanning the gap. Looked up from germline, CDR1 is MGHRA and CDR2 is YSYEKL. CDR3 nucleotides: TGCGCCAGCAGCCCTAGACTTAACAATGAGCAGTTCTTC. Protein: CASSPRLNNEQFF.

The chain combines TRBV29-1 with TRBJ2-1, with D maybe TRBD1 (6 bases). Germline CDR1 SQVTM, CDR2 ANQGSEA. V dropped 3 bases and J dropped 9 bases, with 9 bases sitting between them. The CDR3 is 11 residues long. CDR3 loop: CSVETRGEQFF. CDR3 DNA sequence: TGCAGCGTTGAGACCAGGGGTGAGCAGTTCTTC.

Here the CDR3 reads CASSLLLAGVTDTQYF. The CDR3 DNA follows: TGTGCCAGCAGCTTACTTCTAGCGGGAGTCACAGATACGCAGTATTTT. This chain connects TRBV11-3 to TRBJ2-3; 10 bases align to TRBD2. Trimming at V came to 2 bases and at J to 2 bases, leaving 4 bases not matched to a gene. There are 16 residues in the CDR3. Germline CDR1 reads SGHNT; CDR2 reads YENEEA.

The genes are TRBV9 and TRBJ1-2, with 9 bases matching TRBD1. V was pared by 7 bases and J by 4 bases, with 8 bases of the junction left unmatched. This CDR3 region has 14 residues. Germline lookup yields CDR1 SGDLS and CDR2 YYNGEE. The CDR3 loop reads CASQRGQGVYGYTF. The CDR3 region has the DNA TGTGCCAGCCAACGGGGACAGGGAGTCTATGGCTACACCTTC.

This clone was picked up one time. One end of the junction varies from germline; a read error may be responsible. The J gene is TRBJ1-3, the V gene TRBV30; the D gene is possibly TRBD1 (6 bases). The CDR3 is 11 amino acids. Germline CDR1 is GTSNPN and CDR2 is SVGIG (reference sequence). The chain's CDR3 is CAWSGGQVLHF. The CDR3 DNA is TGTGCCTGGAGTGGGGGACAAGTCCTTCATTTT.

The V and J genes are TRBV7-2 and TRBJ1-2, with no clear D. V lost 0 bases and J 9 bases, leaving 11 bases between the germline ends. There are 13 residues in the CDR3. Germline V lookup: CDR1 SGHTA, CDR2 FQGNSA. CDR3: CASSLAEGVSYTF. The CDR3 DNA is TGTGCCAGCAGCTTAGCTGAGGGCGTTAGCTACACCTTC.

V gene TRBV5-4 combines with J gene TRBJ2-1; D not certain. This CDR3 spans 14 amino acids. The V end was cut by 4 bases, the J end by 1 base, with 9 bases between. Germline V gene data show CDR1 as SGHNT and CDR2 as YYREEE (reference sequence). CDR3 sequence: CASSVDFSYNEQFF. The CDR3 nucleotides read TGTGCCAGCAGCGTTGACTTTTCCTACAATGAGCAGTTCTTC.

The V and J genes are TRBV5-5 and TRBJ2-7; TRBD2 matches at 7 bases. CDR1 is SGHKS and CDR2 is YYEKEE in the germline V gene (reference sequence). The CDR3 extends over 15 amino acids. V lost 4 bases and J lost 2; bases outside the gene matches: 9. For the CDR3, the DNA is TGTGCCAGCAGCCAGGGAGGGTGGAGAACCTACGAGCAGTACGTC. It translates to CASSQGGWRTYEQYV.